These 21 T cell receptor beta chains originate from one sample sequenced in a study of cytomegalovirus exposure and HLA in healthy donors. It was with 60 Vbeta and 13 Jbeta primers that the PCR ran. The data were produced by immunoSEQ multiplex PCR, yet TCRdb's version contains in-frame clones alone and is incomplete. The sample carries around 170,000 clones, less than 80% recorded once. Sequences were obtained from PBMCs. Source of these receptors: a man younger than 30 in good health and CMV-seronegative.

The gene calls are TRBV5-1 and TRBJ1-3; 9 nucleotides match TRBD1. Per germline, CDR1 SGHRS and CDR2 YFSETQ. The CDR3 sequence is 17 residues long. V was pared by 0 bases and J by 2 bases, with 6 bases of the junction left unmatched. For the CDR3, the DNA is TGCGCCAGCAGCTTGGTCGAACAGGGGGCAGCTGGAAACACCATATATTTT. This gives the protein CASSLVEQGAAGNTIYF.

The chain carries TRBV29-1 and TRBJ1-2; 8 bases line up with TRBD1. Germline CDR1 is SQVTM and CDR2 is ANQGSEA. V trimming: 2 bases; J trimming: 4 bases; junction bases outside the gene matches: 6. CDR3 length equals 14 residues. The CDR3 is CSVEPTGGSYGYTF. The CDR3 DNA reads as TGCAGCGTTGAACCTACAGGGGGGAGCTATGGCTACACCTTC.

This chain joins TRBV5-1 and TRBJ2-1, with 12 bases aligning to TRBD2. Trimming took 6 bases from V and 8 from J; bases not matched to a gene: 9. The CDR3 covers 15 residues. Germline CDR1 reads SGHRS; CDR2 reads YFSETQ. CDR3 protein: CASNLASGRAYEQFF. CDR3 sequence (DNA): TGCGCCAGCAACTTAGCTAGCGGGAGGGCCTATGAGCAGTTCTTC.

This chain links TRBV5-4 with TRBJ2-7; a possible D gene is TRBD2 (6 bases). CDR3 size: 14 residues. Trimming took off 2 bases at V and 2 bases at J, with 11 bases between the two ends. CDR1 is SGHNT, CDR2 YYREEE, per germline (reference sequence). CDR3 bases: TGTGCCAGCAGCTTCGGGACTGACGCCTACGAGCAGTACTTC. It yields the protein CASSFGTDAYEQYF.

The CDR3 loop is CASSRLGQGSQPQHF. The CDR3 coding sequence is TGTGCCAGCAGTCGACTTGGACAGGGGAGTCAGCCCCAGCATTTT. V usage is TRBV6-5 and J usage is TRBJ1-5; TRBD1 matches at 9 bases. The CDR3 has 15 amino acids. Germline loops: CDR1 MNHEY, CDR2 SVGAGI. J lost 6 bases, V lost 5 bases, and 8 bases had no gene match.

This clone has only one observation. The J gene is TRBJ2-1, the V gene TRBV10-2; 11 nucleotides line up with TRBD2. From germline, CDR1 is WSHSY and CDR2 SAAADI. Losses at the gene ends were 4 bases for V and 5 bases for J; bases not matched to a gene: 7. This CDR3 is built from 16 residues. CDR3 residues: CASSGPSLAGDNEQFF. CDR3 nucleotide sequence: TGCGCCAGCAGTGGCCCCTCACTAGCGGGGGACAATGAGCAGTTCTTC.

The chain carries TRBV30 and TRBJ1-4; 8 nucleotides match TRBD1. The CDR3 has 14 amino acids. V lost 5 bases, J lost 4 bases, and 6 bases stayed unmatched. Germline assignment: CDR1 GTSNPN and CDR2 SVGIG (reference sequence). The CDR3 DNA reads TGTGCCTGGGGCTACAGGGGGATTAATGAAAAACTGTTTTTT. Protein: CAWGYRGINEKLFF. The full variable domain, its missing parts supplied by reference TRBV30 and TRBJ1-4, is SQTIHQWPATLVQPVGSPLSLECTVEGTSNPNLYWYRQAAGRGLQLLFYSVGIGQISSEVPQNLSASRPQDRQFILSSKKLLLSDSGFYLCAWGYRGINEKLFFGSGTQLSVL.

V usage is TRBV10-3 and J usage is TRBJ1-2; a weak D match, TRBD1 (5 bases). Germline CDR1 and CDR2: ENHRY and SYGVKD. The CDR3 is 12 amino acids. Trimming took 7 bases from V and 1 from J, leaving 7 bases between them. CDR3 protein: CAITGNNYGYTF. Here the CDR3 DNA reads TGTGCCATCACAGGGAATAACTATGGCTACACCTTC.

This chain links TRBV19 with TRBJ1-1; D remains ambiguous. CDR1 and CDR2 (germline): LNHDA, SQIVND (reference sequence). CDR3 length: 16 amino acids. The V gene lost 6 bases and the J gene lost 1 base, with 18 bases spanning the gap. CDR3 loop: CASSTESRGTNTEAFF. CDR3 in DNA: TGTGCCAGTAGCACGGAGAGTCGCGGAACGAACACTGAAGCTTTCTTT.

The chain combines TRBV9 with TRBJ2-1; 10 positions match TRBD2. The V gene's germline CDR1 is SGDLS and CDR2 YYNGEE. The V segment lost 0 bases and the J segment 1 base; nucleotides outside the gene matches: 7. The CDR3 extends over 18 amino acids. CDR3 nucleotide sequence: TGTGCCAGCAGCGTAGCTAACAGCGGGAGGGGATCCTACAATGAGCAGTTCTTC. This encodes CASSVANSGRGSYNEQFF. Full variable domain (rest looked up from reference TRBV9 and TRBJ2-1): DSGVTQTPKHLITATGQRVTLRCSPRSGDLSVYWYQQSLDQGLQFLIQYYNGEERAKGNILERFSAQQFPDLHSELNLSSLELGDSALYFCASSVANSGRGSYNEQFFGPGTRLTVL.

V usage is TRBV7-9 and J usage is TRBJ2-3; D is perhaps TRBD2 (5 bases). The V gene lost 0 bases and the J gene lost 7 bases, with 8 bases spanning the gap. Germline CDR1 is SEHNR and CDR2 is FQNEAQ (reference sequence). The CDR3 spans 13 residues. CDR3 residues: CASSLAPGNTQYF. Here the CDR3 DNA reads TGTGCCAGCAGCTTAGCACCGGGGAATACGCAGTATTTT.

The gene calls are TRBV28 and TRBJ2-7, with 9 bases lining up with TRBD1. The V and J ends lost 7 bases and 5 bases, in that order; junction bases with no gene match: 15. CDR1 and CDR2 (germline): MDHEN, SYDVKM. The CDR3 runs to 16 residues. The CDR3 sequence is CASIQQGAEWAHEQYF. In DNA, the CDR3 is TGTGCCAGCATTCAACAGGGGGCCGAATGGGCCCACGAGCAGTACTTC.

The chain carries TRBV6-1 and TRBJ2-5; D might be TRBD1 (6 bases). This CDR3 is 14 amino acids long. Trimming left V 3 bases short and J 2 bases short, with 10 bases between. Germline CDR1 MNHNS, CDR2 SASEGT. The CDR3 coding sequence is TGTGCCAGCAGTGACTGGGGGCCTCAAGAGACCCAGTACTTC. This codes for CASSDWGPQETQYF.

The CDR3 sequence: CASSPRPSGGVGATQYF. CDR3 nucleotide sequence: TGTGCCAGCTCACCTAGGCCCAGCGGGGGAGTTGGGGCTACGCAGTATTTT. The chain combines TRBV18 with TRBJ2-3, with 8 bases identical to TRBD2. The CDR3 is 17 amino acids. V lost 3 bases to trimming and J lost 8 bases; unmatched junction nucleotides: 16. Germline V lookup: CDR1 KGHSH, CDR2 LQKENI. The whole variable domain, remainder taken from reference TRBV18 and TRBJ2-3, is NAGVMQNPRHLVRRRGQEARLRCSPMKGHSHVYWYRQLPEEGLKFMVYLQKENIIDESGMPKERFSAEFPKEGPSILRIQQVVRGDSAAYFCASSPRPSGGVGATQYFGPGTRLTVL.

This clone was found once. The CDR3 sequence is CASRRDPRNEQYF. CDR3 nucleotides: TGTGCCAGCAGGCGGGACCCGAGAAACGAGCAGTACTTC. The chain is built from TRBV28 and TRBJ2-7; TRBD2 is a possible D gene (6 bases). The CDR3 loop spans 13 amino acids. Germline-derived CDR1 and CDR2 are MDHEN and SYDVKM. Trimming took off 6 bases at V and 5 bases at J, with 14 bases between the two ends.

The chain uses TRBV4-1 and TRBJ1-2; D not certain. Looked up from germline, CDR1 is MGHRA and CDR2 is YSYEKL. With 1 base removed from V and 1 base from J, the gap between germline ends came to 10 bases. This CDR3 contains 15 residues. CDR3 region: CASSQGLANNYGYTF. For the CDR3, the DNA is TGCGCCAGCAGCCAAGGCCTAGCAAATAACTATGGCTACACCTTC.

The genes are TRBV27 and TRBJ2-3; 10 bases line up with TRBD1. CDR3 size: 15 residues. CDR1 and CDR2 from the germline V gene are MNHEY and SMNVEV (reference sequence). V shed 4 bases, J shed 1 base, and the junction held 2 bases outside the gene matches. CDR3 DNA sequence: TGTGCCAGCAGTTCTGGACAGGGGGGCACAGATACGCAGTATTTT. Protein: CASSSGQGGTDTQYF.

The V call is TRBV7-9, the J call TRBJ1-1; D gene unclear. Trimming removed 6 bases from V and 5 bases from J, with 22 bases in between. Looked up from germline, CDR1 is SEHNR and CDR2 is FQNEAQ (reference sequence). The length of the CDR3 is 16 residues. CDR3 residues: CASRPSGGPGRTEAFF. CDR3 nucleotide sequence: TGTGCCAGCAGGCCGTCCGGCGGGCCGGGTCGGACTGAAGCTTTCTTT. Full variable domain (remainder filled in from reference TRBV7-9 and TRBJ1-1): DTGVSQNPRHKITKRGQNVTFRCDPISEHNRLYWYRQTLGQGPEFLTYFQNEAQLEKSRLLSDRFSAERPKGSFSTLEIQRTEQGDSAMYLCASRPSGGPGRTEAFFGQGTRLTVV.

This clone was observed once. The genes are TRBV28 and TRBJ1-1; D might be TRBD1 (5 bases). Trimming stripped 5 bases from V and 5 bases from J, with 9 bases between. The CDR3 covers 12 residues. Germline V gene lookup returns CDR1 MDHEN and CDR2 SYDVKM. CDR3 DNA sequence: TGTGCCAGCAGTGTGGGGCCTACTGAAGCTTTCTTT. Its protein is CASSVGPTEAFF.

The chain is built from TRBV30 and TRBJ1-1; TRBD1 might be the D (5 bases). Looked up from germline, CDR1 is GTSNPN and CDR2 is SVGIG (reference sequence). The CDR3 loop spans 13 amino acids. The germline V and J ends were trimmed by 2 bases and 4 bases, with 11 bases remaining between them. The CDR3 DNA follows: TGTGCCTGGAGTCGCGGGGGAGGCACTGAAGCTTTCTTT. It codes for CAWSRGGGTEAFF.

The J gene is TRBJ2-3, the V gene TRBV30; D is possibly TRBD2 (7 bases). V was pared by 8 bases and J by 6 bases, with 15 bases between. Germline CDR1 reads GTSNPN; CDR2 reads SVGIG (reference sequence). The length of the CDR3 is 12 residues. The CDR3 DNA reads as TGTGCCCGGCAGAAGGGGGGGGATACGCAGTATTTT. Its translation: CARQKGGDTQYF.